These T cell receptor beta chains were read from a single sample in a study of blood T cell repertoires in COVID-19. Produced via immunoSEQ multiplex PCR; TCRdb's table is partial and in-frame only. The profile shows roughly 380,000 clones, 70% to 90% of them singletons. The specimen sequenced was PBMCs or T cells enriched from blood (not recorded which). These receptors originate from a man aged 25-45 years who had recovered from COVID-19. The CDR3 runs from the conserved cysteine through the conserved F or W. D genes are given only for firm matches. A row's size may be missing; if present it is once, few, many or a size class.

cdr3_aa | cdr3_nt | v_call | clone_size | d_call | j_call
CAFGQGGSPLHF | TGTGCCTTTGGACAGGGAGGGTCACCCCTCCACTTT | TRBV30 | once | TRBD1 | TRBJ1-6
CASWTRYYEQYF | TGTGCCAGCTGGACAAGATACTACGAGCAGTACTTC | TRBV27 | NA | NA | TRBJ2-7
CASRWDSSYEQYF | TGTGCCAGCCGCTGGGACAGCTCCTACGAGCAGTACTTC | TRBV28 | many | TRBD1 | TRBJ2-7
CASSPGDRDTEAFF | TGCGCCAGCAGCCCGGGGGACAGGGACACTGAAGCTTTCTTT | TRBV5-1 | NA | TRBD1 | TRBJ1-1
CASRSQGETQPQHF | TGTGCCAGCAGATCACAGGGGGAGACTCAGCCCCAGCATTTT | TRBV6-5 | NA | TRBD1 | TRBJ1-5
CASNLRPTPTGSSGNTIYF | TGTGCCAGCAACCTAAGGCCCACCCCCACAGGGTCTTCTGGAAACACCATATATTTT | TRBV27 | once | NA | TRBJ1-3
CASSLRLAGYTDTQYF | TGTGCCAGCAGCTTACGACTAGCGGGGTACACAGATACGCAGTATTTT | TRBV7-8 | NA | TRBD2 | TRBJ2-3
CASSQGAYSNQPQHF | TGTGCCAGCAGCCAAGGAGCTTATAGCAATCAGCCCCAGCATTTT | TRBV4-2 | NA | NA | TRBJ1-5
CASSLGTGRPYEQYF | TGTGCCAGCAGCTTAGGGACAGGGAGACCTTACGAGCAGTACTTC | TRBV7-6 | once | TRBD1 | TRBJ2-7
CASSEPNTDTQYF | TGTGCCAGCAGTGAACCCAACACAGATACGCAGTATTTT | TRBV6-1 | NA | NA | TRBJ2-3
CATSGQGNQPQHF | TGTGCCACCAGCGGACAGGGGAACCAGCCCCAGCATTTT | TRBV15 | few | TRBD1 | TRBJ1-5
CASSWDRLNTEAFF | TGTGCCAGCAGTTGGGACAGGTTGAACACTGAAGCTTTCTTT | TRBV6-5 | few | TRBD1 | TRBJ1-1
CASRDRGSYEQYF | TGTGCCAGTCGGGACAGGGGCTCCTACGAGCAGTACTTC | TRBV19 | NA | TRBD1 | TRBJ2-7
CASSPAGPNTGELFF | TGCGCCAGCAGCCCAGCGGGGCCGAACACCGGGGAGCTGTTTTTT | TRBV4-1 | NA | TRBD2 | TRBJ2-2
CAEGSSYNEQFF | TGCGCGGAGGGGAGCTCCTACAATGAGCAGTTCTTC | TRBV6-6 | NA | NA | TRBJ2-1
CASSSSGGGDQPQHF | TGTGCCAGCAGCTCATCGGGGGGCGGGGATCAGCCCCAGCATTTT | TRBV7-2 | NA | NA | TRBJ1-5
CASSYSRRGNTIYF | TGTGCCAGCAGTTACAGCCGGCGGGGAAACACCATATATTTT | TRBV6-5 | NA | NA | TRBJ1-3
CASSKDGATGELFF | TGTGCCAGCAGCAAAGATGGAGCCACCGGGGAGCTGTTTTTT | TRBV21-1 | NA | NA | TRBJ2-2
CASSEAPGASGNTIYF | TGTGCCAGCAGTGAAGCTCCAGGGGCATCTGGAAACACCATATATTTT | TRBV2 | NA | NA | TRBJ1-3
CSASDEEGRRGEKLFF | TGCAGTGCTAGTGACGAAGAAGGTCGCAGAGGTGAAAAACTGTTTTTT | TRBV20-1 | NA | NA | TRBJ1-4
CASINSYNEQFF | TGTGCCAGTATAAACTCCTACAATGAGCAGTTCTTC | TRBV6-5 | NA | NA | TRBJ2-1
CASSVDSTYEQYF | TGTGCCAGCAGTGTAGACAGCACCTACGAGCAGTACTTC | TRBV2 | NA | NA | TRBJ2-7
CASSLTGGTDFVEQYF | TGTGCCAGCTCACTCACAGGGGGGACAGACTTTGTCGAGCAGTACTTC | TRBV18 | NA | TRBD1 | TRBJ2-7
CAWKLGGQGIEAFF | TGTGCCTGGAAACTGGGGGGACAGGGAATTGAAGCTTTCTTT | TRBV30 | NA | TRBD1 | TRBJ1-1
CAWSPGGNTIYF | TGTGCCTGGAGCCCCGGGGGGAACACCATATATTTT | TRBV30 | NA | NA | TRBJ1-3
CASSRDSISGANVLTF | TGTGCCAGCAGCCGGGACAGTATCTCTGGGGCCAACGTCCTGACTTTC | TRBV9 | NA | TRBD1 | TRBJ2-6
CASSLSSRYYEQYF | TGTGCCAGCAGTTTATCTTCCAGGTACTACGAGCAGTACTTC | TRBV27 | NA | NA | TRBJ2-7
CASSLNYYTDTQYF | TGTGCCAGCAGTTTAAACTACTACACAGATACGCAGTATTTT | TRBV27 | NA | NA | TRBJ2-3
CASSPGTGPSNTEAFF | TGTGCCAGCTCACCAGGGACAGGGCCCTCGAACACTGAAGCTTTCTTT | TRBV18 | NA | TRBD1 | TRBJ1-1
CASSPLEGRTQYF | TGCGCCAGCAGCCCCTTGGAGGGTCGTACGCAGTATTTT | TRBV4-3 | NA | NA | TRBJ2-3
CASSLSGQGYEKLFF | TGCGCCAGCAGCTTGAGCGGACAGGGTTATGAAAAACTGTTTTTT | TRBV5-1 | NA | TRBD1 | TRBJ1-4
CASSGQGSYNSPLHF | TGCGCCAGCAGTGGACAGGGTTCCTATAATTCACCCCTCCACTTT | TRBV23-1 | once | TRBD1 | TRBJ1-6
CASGDRGFSGNTIYF | TGTGCCAGCGGTGACAGGGGCTTCTCTGGAAACACCATATATTTT | TRBV6-1 | NA | TRBD1 | TRBJ1-3
CASSLRQGNGYTF | TGTGCCAGCAGCTTAAGGCAGGGGAACGGCTACACCTTC | TRBV11-2 | NA | NA | TRBJ1-2
CASSLEPQETQYF | TGTGCCAGCAGCCTAGAACCCCAAGAGACCCAGTACTTC | TRBV12-3/TRBV12-4 | NA | NA | TRBJ2-5
CASSFEGNQPQHF | TGTGCCAGCAGCTTCGAGGGCAATCAGCCCCAGCATTTT | TRBV7-9 | NA | NA | TRBJ1-5
CASSGGGQPQHF | TGTGCCAGCAGTGGTGGGGGGCAGCCCCAGCATTTT | TRBV2 | NA | NA | TRBJ1-5
CAWSGWQFTLHF | TGTGCCTGGAGTGGTTGGCAGTTCACCCTCCACTTT | TRBV30 | NA | NA | TRBJ1-6
CASSLARSVYGYTF | TGTGCCAGCAGCTTGGCGCGGTCGGTCTATGGCTACACCTTC | TRBV5-6 | NA | NA | TRBJ1-2
CASSRGTGWLSGANVLTF | TGTGCCAGCAGCCGAGGGACAGGGTGGCTCTCTGGGGCCAACGTCCTGACTTTC | TRBV7-6 | NA | TRBD1 | TRBJ2-6